A selection of T cell receptor beta chains follows, all from one sample in a study of regulatory T cells in long-lasting Graves disease. A single record per CDR3 protein comes from TCRdb applying MiXCR to the multiplex PCR reads. The sample shows roughly 450,000 distinct CDR3 sequences, 20% to 25% of them seen only once. The specimen was peripheral blood mononuclear cells (PBMCs), collected when the disease was refractory, from a patient treated with antithyroid drugs. The receptors originated from a female donor with Graves disease. Each CDR3 is given with its conserved first and last residue. Each record gives: D gene, V gene, clone size, J gene, CDR3 DNA, CDR3 protein. D genes are given only for firm matches. Clone size, where shown, is once, few, many, or a class for clones that have expanded.

-	TRBV30	-	TRBJ2-5	TGTGCCTGGAGCGCAGAGAAAGAGACCCAGCACTTC	CAWSAEKETQHF
TRBD1	TRBV28	-	TRBJ2-2	TGTGCCAGCAGCCAAGGGACAGGGCCCACCGGGGAGCTGTTTTTT	CASSQGTGPTGELFF
-	TRBV28	many	TRBJ1-5	TGTGCCAGCAGCGCTCGGGTCACTAGCAATCAGCCCCAGCATTTT	CASSARVTSNQPQHF
-	TRBV27	-	TRBJ1-2	TGTGCCAGCAGTTTAGGTGAAGGGGGAATCTATGGCTACACCTTC	CASSLGEGGIYGYTF
-	TRBV12-3/TRBV12-4	many	TRBJ1-6	TGTGCCAGCAGTTTGGGGAGGGGGGATTCACCCCTCCACTTT	CASSLGRGDSPLHF
TRBD1	TRBV6-1	-	TRBJ2-5	TGTGCCAGCAGTACCAGGGACACAGGGGAAGAGACCCAGTACTTC	CASSTRDTGEETQYF
-	TRBV20-1	few	TRBJ2-2	TGCAGTGCTAACAGGGATATGAACACCGGGGAGCTGTTTTTT	CSANRDMNTGELFF
TRBD1	TRBV9	few	TRBJ1-6	TGTGCCAGCAGCCCGGCGGTGGGGGACAGGGGTACTCCCCTCCACTTT	CASSPAVGDRGTPLHF
-	TRBV12-3/TRBV12-4	-	TRBJ2-2	TGTGCCAGCAGTTTAGAGACTAGTGGGACCGGGGAGCTGTTTTTT	CASSLETSGTGELFF
-	TRBV5-5	-	TRBJ2-4	TGTGCCAGCAGCTGGAGGGGAGAACTGATGGGAGCCAAAAACATTCAGTACTTC	CASSWRGELMGAKNIQYF
-	TRBV2	many	TRBJ2-7	TGTGCCAGCAGTGTAGGCGGGACAGATTCCTACGAGCAGTACTTC	CASSVGGTDSYEQYF
TRBD2	TRBV12-3/TRBV12-4	few	TRBJ2-2	TGTGCCAGCACAGGACTAGGGACCGTAAACACCGGGGAGCTGTTTTTT	CASTGLGTVNTGELFF
TRBD1	TRBV20-1	-	TRBJ2-2	TGCAGTGCTAAGGGACAGATGAACACCGGGGAGCTGTTTTTT	CSAKGQMNTGELFF
-	TRBV28	many	TRBJ1-5	TGTGCCAGCAAAAGGGATAGCAATCAGCCCCAGCATTTT	CASKRDSNQPQHF
-	TRBV10-3	few	TRBJ2-7	TGTGCCATCAGTGAGTCTAGAGGCAAGGTCAGCCCCGAGCAGTACTTC	CAISESRGKVSPEQYF
-	TRBV7-2	-	TRBJ2-7	TGTGCCAGCAGCTTAGTGGTGGGGCAGACCTACGAGCAGTACTTC	CASSLVVGQTYEQYF
TRBD1	TRBV6-1	many	TRBJ2-7	TGTGCCAGCAGTGGCTGGGCCGACAGGGCAACCTACGAGCAGTACTTC	CASSGWADRATYEQYF